The 8 T cell receptor beta chains in this list originate from one sample, sequenced in a study of blood T cell repertoires in COVID-19. Generated by immunoSEQ multiplex PCR, the TCRdb table keeps only in-frame clones and is missing some. The sample has 260,000 or so clones; 87% are singletons. The sample was PBMCs or T cells enriched from blood (not recorded which). These receptors all come from a woman aged 25 to 39 with acute COVID-19.

J is TRBJ2-3 and V is TRBV7-9; D unclear. This CDR3 has 15 amino acids. CDR1 and CDR2 (germline): SEHNR, FQNEAQ (reference sequence). Trimming cost V 7 bases and J 4 bases, with 18 bases left between them. The DNA for the CDR3 is TGTGCCAGCAATAGGCCCTCCGAAGGAGCAGATACGCAGTATTTT. Amino acid sequence: CASNRPSEGADTQYF.

The rearrangement uses TRBV30 and TRBJ2-3; tentatively, D is TRBD1 (6 bases). Germline V gene data show CDR1 as GTSNPN and CDR2 as SVGIG (reference sequence). V was clipped by 5 bases and J by 1 base, with 10 bases between them. The CDR3 totals 13 residues. CDR3 nucleotide sequence: TGTGCCTGGGGAAGACAGGGCACAGATACGCAGTATTTT. It yields the protein CAWGRQGTDTQYF.

The chain is built from TRBV5-1 and TRBJ1-1; the D is unclear. Deletions cut 2 bases from V and 3 bases from J, with 11 bases between. CDR1 and CDR2 (germline): SGHRS, YFSETQ. The CDR3 loop spans 14 amino acids. This CDR3 is CASSLRIGDTEAFF. CDR3 nucleotide sequence: TGCGCCAGCAGCTTACGCATTGGAGACACTGAAGCTTTCTTT.

The chain uses TRBV2 and TRBJ1-1, with 8 nucleotides matching TRBD1. This CDR3 region has 14 residues. CDR1 and CDR2 from the germline V gene are SNHLY and FYNNEI. J gave up 4 bases and V 4 bases, and 5 bases lay outside the gene matches. CDR3 residues: CASSVGQGATEAFF. The CDR3 DNA reads as TGTGCCAGCAGTGTCGGTCAGGGGGCCACTGAAGCTTTCTTT.

The rearrangement uses TRBV9 and TRBJ1-1; 8 bases map to TRBD1. After removal of 0 bases from V and 5 bases from J, the junction contained 6 bases not matched to a gene. CDR1 SGDLS and CDR2 YYNGEE come from the germline V gene. The CDR3 is 15 residues long. CDR3 sequence reads: CASSVEPQGGTEAFF. In DNA form, the CDR3 reads TGTGCCAGCAGCGTAGAGCCACAGGGGGGGACTGAAGCTTTCTTT.

This chain joins TRBV29-1 and TRBJ2-7, with TRBD2 matching over 11 bases. This CDR3 has 14 amino acids. V lost 5 bases to trimming and J lost 0 bases; unmatched junction nucleotides: 3. Germline CDR1 is SQVTM and CDR2 is ANQGSEA. The CDR3 region is CSVPSGGSSYEQYF. The CDR3 coding sequence is TGCAGCGTTCCTAGCGGGGGGAGCTCCTACGAGCAGTACTTC.

The CDR3 bases are TGTGCCAGCAGCGCCGGAAGAGGAAACCCTACCATGAACACTGAAGCTTTCTTT. This translates into CASSAGRGNPTMNTEAFF. The chain employs TRBV9 and TRBJ1-1; no clear D gene. The CDR3 sequence is 18 residues long. V dropped 3 bases and J dropped 0 bases, with 21 bases sitting between them. CDR1 is SGDLS and CDR2 is YYNGEE in the germline V gene.

The rearrangement uses TRBV15 and TRBJ1-6, with D perhaps TRBD1 (6 bases). Germline CDR1 LNHNV, CDR2 YYDKDF (reference sequence). Trimming took off 3 bases at V and 0 bases at J, with 12 bases between the two ends. CDR3 length: 17 amino acids. The CDR3 bases are TGTGCCACCAGCAGCAGACAGGCCCGCTCCTATAATTCACCCCTCCACTTT. Translated, it gives CATSSRQARSYNSPLHF.